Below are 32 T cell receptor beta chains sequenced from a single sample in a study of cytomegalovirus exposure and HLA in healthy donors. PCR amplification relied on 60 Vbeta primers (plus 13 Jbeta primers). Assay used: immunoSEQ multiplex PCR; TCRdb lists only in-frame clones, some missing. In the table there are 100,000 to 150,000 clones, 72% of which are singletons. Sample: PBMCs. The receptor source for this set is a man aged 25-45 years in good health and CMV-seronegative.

CDR3 nucleotide sequence: TGTGCCTGGAGTCGGGGGAACCCCAATTCACCCCTCCACTTT. This sequence encodes CAWSRGNPNSPLHF. The chain couples TRBV30 to TRBJ1-6; perhaps TRBD1 as D (5 bases). There are 14 residues in the CDR3. Per the germline V gene, CDR1 is GTSNPN and CDR2 is SVGIG (reference sequence). The germline V and J ends were trimmed by 2 bases and 7 bases, with 12 bases remaining between them.

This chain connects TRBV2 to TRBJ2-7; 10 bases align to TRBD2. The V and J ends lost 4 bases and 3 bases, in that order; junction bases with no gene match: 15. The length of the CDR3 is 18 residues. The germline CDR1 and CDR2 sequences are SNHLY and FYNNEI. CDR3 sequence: CASSAGQGIAGGGYEQYF. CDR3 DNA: TGTGCCAGCAGTGCCGGACAGGGTATAGCGGGGGGTGGCTACGAGCAGTACTTC. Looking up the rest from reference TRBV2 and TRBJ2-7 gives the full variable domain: EPEVTQTPSHQVTQMGQEVILRCVPISNHLYFYWYRQILGQKVEFLVSFYNNEISEKSEIFDDQFSVERPDGSNFTLKIRSTKLEDSAMYFCASSAGQGIAGGGYEQYFGPGTRLTVT.

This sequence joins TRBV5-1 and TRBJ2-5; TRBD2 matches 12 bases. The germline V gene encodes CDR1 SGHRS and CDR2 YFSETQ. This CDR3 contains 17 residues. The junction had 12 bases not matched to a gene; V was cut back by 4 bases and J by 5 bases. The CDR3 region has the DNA TGCGCCAGCAGCCTATCTAGCGGGGGGGCGCCGTGGGAGACCCAGTACTTC. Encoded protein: CASSLSSGGAPWETQYF.

CDR3 DNA: TGTGCCAGCACAATCAGGGATAATTCACCCCTCCACTTT. It encodes CASTIRDNSPLHF. The chain uses TRBV6-1 and TRBJ1-6; a possible D gene is TRBD1 (5 bases). Trimming removed 7 bases at V and 5 bases at J, with 9 bases between. CDR1 and CDR2 from the germline V gene are MNHNS and SASEGT. The CDR3 extends over 13 amino acids.

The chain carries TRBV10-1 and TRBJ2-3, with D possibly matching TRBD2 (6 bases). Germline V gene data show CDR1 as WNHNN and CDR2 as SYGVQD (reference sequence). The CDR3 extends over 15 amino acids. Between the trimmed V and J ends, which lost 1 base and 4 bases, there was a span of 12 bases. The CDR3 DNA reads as TGCGCCAGCAGTGAGTTCGGCGGGGAGGCAGATACGCAGTATTTT. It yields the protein CASSEFGGEADTQYF.

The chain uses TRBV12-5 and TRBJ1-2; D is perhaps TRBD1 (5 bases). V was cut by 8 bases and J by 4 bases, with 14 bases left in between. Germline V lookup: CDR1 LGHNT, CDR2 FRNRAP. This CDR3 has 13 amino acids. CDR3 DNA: TGTGCTAGTAGCTCAGGGTCCCTCTATGGCTACACCTTC. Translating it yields CASSSGSLYGYTF.

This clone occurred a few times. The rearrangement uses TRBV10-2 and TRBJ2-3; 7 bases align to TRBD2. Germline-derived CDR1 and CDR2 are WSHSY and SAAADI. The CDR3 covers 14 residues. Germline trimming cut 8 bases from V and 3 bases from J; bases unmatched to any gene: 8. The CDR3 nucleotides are TGCGCCAGCGGATTCAGCGGGGAGACAGATACGCAGTATTTT. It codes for CASGFSGETDTQYF.

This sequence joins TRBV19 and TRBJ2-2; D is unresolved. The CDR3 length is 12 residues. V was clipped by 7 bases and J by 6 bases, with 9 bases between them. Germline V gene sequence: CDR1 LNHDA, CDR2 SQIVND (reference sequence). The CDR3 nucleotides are TGTGCCAGTAAAAGTGAGGCCGGGGAGCTGTTTTTT. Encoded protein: CASKSEAGELFF.

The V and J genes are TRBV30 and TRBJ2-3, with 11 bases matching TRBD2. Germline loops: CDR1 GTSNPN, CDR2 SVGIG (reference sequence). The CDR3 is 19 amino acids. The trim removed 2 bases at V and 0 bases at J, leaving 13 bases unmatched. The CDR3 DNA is TGTGCCTGGAGTCGGGCCCGGACTAGCGGGTCCCCTAGCACAGATACGCAGTATTTT. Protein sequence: CAWSRARTSGSPSTDTQYF.

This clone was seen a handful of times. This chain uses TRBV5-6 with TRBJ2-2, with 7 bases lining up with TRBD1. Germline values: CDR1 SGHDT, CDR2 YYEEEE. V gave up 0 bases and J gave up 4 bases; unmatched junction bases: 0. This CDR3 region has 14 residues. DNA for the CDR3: TGTGCCAGCAGCTTGGGACAGGGCACCGGGGAGCTGTTTTTT. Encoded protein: CASSLGQGTGELFF.

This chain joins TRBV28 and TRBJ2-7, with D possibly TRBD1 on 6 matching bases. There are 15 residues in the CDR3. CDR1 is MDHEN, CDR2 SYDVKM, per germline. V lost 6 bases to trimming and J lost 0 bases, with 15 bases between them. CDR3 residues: CASREQGLGSYEQYF. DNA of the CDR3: TGTGCCAGCAGGGAACAGGGCCTGGGCTCCTACGAGCAGTACTTC.

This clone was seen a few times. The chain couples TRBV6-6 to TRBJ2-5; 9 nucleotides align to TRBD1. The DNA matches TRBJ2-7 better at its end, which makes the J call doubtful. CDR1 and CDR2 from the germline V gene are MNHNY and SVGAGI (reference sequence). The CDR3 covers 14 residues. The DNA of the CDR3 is TGTGCCAGCAGTCCGGGACAGGGCTCCTACGAGCAGTACTTC. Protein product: CASSPGQGSYEQYF.

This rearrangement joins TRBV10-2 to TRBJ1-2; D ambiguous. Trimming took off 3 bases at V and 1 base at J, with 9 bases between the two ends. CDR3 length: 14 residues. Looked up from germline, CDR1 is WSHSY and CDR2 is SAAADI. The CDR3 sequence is CASSEARLNYGYTF. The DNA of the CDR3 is TGCGCCAGCAGTGAAGCCAGGCTTAACTATGGCTACACCTTC.

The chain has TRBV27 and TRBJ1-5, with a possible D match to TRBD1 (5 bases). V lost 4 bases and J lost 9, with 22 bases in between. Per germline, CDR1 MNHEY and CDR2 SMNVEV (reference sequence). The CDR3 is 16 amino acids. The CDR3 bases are TGTGCCAGCAGTTCTGGCGCCCAGGGTTTAAGTTCGCCCCAGCATTTT. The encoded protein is CASSSGAQGLSSPQHF.

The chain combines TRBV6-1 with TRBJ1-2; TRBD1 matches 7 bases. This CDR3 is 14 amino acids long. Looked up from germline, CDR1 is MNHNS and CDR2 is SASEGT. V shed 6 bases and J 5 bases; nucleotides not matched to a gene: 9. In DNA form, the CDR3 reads TGTGCCAGCAGCCCAAGGGGGCAGGGGTATGGCTACACCTTC. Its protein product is CASSPRGQGYGYTF.

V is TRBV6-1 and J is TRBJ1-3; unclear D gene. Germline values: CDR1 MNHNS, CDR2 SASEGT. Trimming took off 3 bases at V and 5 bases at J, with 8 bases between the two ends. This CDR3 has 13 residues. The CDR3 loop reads CASSEPVRNTIYF. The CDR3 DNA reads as TGTGCCAGCAGTGAGCCAGTACGAAACACCATATATTTT.

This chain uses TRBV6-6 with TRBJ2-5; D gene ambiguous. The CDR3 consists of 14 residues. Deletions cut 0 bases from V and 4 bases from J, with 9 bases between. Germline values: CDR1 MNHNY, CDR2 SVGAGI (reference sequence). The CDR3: CASSYSLIVETQYF. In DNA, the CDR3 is TGTGCCAGCAGTTACTCGTTAATAGTAGAGACCCAGTACTTC.

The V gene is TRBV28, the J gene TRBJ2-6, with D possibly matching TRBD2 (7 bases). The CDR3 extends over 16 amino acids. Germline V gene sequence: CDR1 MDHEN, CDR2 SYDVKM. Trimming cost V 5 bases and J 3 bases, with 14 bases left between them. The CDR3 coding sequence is TGTGCCAGCAGTATAGGGGGGGCCTTTGGGGCCAACGTCCTGACTTTC. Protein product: CASSIGGAFGANVLTF.

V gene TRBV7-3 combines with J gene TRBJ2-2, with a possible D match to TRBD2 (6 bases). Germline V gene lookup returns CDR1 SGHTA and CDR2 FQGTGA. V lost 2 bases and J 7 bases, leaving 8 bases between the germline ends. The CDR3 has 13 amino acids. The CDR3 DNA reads TGTGCCAGCAGCTTAGTCGGGGGCGGGGAGCTGTTTTTT. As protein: CASSLVGGGELFF.

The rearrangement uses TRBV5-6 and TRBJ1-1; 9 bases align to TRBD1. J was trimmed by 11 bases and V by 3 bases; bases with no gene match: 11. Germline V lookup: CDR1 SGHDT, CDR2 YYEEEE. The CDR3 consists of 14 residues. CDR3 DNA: TGTGCCAGCAGCTCCAGGACAGGGGCTAAACCCGCTTTCTTT. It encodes CASSSRTGAKPAFF.

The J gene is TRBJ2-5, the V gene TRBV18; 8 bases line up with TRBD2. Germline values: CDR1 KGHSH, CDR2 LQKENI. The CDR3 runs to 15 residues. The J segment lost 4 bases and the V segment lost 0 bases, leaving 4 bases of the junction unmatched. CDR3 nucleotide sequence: TGTGCCAGCTCACCACCGACTAGCGAGGGAGAGACCCAGTACTTC. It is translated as CASSPPTSEGETQYF. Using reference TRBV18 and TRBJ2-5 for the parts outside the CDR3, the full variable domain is NAGVMQNPRHLVRRRGQEARLRCSPMKGHSHVYWYRQLPEEGLKFMVYLQKENIIDESGMPKERFSAEFPKEGPSILRIQQVVRGDSAAYFCASSPPTSEGETQYFGPGTRLLVL.

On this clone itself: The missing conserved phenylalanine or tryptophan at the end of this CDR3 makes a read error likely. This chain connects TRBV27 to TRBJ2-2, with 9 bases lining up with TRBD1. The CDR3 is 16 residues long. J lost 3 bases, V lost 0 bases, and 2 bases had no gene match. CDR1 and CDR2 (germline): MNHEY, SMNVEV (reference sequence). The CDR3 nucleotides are TGTGCCAGCAGTTTATCGGGACAGGGTCACACCGGGGAGCTGTTTTCT. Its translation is CASSLSGQGHTGELFS.

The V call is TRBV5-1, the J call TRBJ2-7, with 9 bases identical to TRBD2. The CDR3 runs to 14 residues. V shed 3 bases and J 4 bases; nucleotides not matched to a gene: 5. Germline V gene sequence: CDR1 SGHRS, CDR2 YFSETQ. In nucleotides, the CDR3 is TGCGCCAGCAGCTATAGGACTAGCGCGTACGAGCAGTACTTC. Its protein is CASSYRTSAYEQYF.

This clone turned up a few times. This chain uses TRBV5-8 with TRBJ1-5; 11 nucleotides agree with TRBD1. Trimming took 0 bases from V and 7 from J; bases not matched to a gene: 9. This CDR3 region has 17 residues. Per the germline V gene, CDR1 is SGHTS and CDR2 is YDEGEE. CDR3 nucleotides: TGTGCCAGCAGCTTGGGATGGACAGGGGGCGCGAGGCAGCCCCAGCATTTT. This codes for CASSLGWTGGARQPQHF.

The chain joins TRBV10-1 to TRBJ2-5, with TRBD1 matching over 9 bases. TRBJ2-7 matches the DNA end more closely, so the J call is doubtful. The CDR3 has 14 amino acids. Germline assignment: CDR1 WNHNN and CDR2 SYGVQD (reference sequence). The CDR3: CASSVGQGSYEQYF. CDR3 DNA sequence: TGCGCCAGCAGTGTGGGACAGGGCTCCTACGAGCAGTACTTC.

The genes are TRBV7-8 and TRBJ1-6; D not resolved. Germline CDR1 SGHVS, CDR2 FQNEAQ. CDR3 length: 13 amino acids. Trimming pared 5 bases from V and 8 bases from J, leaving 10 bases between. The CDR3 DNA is TGTGCCAGCAGCGATACCGGAGATTCACCCCTCCACTTT. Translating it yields CASSDTGDSPLHF.

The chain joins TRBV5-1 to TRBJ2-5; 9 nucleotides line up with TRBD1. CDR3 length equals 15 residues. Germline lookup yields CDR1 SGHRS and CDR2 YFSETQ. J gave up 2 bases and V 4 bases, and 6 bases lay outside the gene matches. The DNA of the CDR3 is TGCGCCAGCAGCGTCAGGGACAGGGCTCAAGAGACCCAGTACTTC. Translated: CASSVRDRAQETQYF.

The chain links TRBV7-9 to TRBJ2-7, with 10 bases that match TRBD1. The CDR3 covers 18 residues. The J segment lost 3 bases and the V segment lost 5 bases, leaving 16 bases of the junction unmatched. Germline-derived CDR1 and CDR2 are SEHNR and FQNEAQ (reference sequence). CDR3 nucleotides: TGTGCCAGCAGCCCCGGCCCGACAGGGGGCCGGGGGTTCTACGAGCAGTACTTC. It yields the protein CASSPGPTGGRGFYEQYF.

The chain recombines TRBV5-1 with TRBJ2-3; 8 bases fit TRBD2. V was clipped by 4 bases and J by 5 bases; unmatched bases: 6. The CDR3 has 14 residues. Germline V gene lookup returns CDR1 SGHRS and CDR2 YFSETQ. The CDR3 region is CASSEAGVGDTQYF. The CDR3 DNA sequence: TGCGCCAGCAGCGAAGCGGGGGTAGGAGATACGCAGTATTTT. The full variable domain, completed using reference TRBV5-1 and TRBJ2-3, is KAGVTQTPRYLIKTRGQQVTLSCSPISGHRSVSWYQQTPGQGLQFLFEYFSETQRNKGNFPGRFSGRQFSNSRSEMNVSTLELGDSALYLCASSEAGVGDTQYFGPGTRLTVL.

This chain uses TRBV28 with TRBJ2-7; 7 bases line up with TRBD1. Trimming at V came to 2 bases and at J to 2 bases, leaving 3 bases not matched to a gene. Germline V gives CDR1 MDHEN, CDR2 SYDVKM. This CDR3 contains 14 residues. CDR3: CASSLTGDTYEQYF. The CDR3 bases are TGTGCCAGCAGTTTAACAGGGGACACCTACGAGCAGTACTTC.

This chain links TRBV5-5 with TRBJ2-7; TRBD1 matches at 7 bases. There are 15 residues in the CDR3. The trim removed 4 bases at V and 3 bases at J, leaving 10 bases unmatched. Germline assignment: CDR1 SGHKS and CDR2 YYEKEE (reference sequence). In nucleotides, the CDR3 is TGTGCCAGCAGCATAGCCGGGACAGCGAACTACGAGCAGTACTTC. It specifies CASSIAGTANYEQYF.

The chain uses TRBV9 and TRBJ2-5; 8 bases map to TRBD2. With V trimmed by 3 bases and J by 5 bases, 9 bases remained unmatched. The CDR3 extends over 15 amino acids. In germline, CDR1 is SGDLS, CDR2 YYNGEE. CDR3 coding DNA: TGTGCCAGCAGCGGCCGTATACTAGCGGATGAGACCCAGTACTTC. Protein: CASSGRILADETQYF.